The TCR beta chain under discussion was sequenced for a study of blood T cell repertoires in COVID-19. Sequenced by immunoSEQ multiplex PCR; TCRdb stores in-frame clones only, minus some. The sample carries about 210,000 clones, 83% recorded once. CDR1 is SGHTA, CDR2 FQGNSA, per germline. This CDR3 is built from 13 residues. V lost 4 bases and J 7 bases, leaving 10 bases between the germline ends. The V gene is TRBV7-2, the J gene TRBJ1-4; D possibly corresponds to TRBD1 (5 bases). The receptor's source is a middle-aged woman with active or convalescent COVID-19. The sample was peripheral blood. CDR3 DNA sequence: TGTGCCAGCAGCTGGGGGGGGTTTGAAAAACTGTTTTTT. The encoded protein is CASSWGGFEKLFF.